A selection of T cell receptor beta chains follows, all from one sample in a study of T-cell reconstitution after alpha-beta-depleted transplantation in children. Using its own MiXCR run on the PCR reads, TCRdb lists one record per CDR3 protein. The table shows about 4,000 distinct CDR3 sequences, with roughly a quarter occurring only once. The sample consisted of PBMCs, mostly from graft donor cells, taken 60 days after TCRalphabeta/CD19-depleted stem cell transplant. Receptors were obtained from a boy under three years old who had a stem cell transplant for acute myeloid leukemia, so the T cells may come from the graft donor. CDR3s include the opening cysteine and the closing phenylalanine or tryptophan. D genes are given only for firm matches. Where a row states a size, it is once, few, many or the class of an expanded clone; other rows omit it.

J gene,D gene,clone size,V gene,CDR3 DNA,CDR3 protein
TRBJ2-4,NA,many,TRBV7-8,TGTGCCAGCAGCTTAGTGCGGGGGCAGGGGGCAGTCAAAAACATTCAGTACTTC,CASSLVRGQGAVKNIQYF
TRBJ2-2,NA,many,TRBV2,TGTGCCAGCAGTGCAGATCGTGGGGGAGACACCGGGGAGCTGTTTTTT,CASSADRGGDTGELFF
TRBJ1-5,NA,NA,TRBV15,TGTGTGTTCTTGGGGGGTAGCAATCAGCCCCAGCATTTT,CVFLGGSNQPQHF
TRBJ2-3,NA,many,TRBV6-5,TGTGCCAGCAACCTAGGGCCCACAGATACGCAGTATTTT,CASNLGPTDTQYF
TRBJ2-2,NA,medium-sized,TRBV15,TGTGCCACCAGCAGGGGGACCTCCATGACCACCACCGGGGAGCTGTTTTTT,CATSRGTSMTTTGELFF
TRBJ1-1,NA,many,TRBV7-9,TGTGCCAGCAGCCGAATGAGGGGTTGGAACACTGAAGCTTTCTTT,CASSRMRGWNTEAFF
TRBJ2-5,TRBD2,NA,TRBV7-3,TGTGCCAGCAGCGTCTCCGGGACTAGCGGACTAGAGACCCAGTACTTC,CASSVSGTSGLETQYF
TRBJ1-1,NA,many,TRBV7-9,TGTGCCAGCAGCAGGACGGCTGAAGCTTTCTTT,CASSRTAEAFF
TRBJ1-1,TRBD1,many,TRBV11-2,TGTGCCAGCAGCCGGCAGGGGGCTGAAGCTTTCTTT,CASSRQGAEAFF
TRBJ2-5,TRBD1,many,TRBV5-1,TGCGCCAGCAGCTCAGGACAGGGAGGAGGGGAGACCCAGTACTTC,CASSSGQGGGETQYF
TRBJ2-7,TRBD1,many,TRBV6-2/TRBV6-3,TGTGCCAGCCGACCAGGGGGCGCATCCGAGCAGTACTTC,CASRPGGASEQYF
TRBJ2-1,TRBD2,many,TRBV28,TGTGCCAGCCTTAGCGGGCCCTCCTACAATGAGCAGTTCTTC,CASLSGPSYNEQFF
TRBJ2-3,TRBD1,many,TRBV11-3,TGTGCCAGCAGCTTAGTATGGGCCGACAGGGAGATCCCACCAGATACGCAGTATTTT,CASSLVWADREIPPDTQYF
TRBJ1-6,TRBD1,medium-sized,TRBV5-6,TGTGCCAGCAGCTGGGGACAGGGTCCAAATAATTCACCCCTCCACTTT,CASSWGQGPNNSPLHF
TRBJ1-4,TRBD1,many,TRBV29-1,TGCAGCGTAGACAGGGATGAAAAACTGTTTTTT,CSVDRDEKLFF
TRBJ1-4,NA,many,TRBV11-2,TGTGCCAGCAGCTTGGCTTTGGGGGAAGAGAATGAAAAACTGTTTTTT,CASSLALGEENEKLFF
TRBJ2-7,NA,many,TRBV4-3,TGCGCCAGCAGCCAAGGTCCAGGGGCCCCCTACGAGCAGTACTTC,CASSQGPGAPYEQYF
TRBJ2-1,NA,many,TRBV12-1,TGTGCCACCCTATTGGGGGGGGAAAATGAGCAGTTCTTC,CATLLGGENEQFF
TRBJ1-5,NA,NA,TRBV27,TGTGCCAGCAGTTTAAATGTGGATAGCAATCAGCCCCAGCATTTT,CASSLNVDSNQPQHF
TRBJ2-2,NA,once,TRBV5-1,TGCGCCAGCAGCTTGGGGCCCCTGTCTATTGGGGAGCTGTTTTTT,CASSLGPLSIGELFF
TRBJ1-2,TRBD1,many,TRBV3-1,TGTGCCAGCAGCCACATGGACAGGGTCGATGGCTACACCTTC,CASSHMDRVDGYTF
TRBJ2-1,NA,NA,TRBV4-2,TGTGCCAGCGGCCCCGCTTTCCTGGGGGAGTACAATGAGCAGTTCTTC,CASGPAFLGEYNEQFF
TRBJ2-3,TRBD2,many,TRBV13,TGTGCCAGCAGCTTACTAGCGGGGAGCACAGATACGCAGTATTTT,CASSLLAGSTDTQYF
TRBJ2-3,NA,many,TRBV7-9,TGTGCCAGCAGCCGAGAGTGGACAGCAGATACGCAGTATTTT,CASSREWTADTQYF
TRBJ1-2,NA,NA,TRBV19,TGTGCCAGTAGTATAGACGGCAGCGACTATGGCTACACCTTC,CASSIDGSDYGYTF
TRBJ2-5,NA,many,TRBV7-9,TGTGCCAGCAGCGGACTATTGAGGAGAGAGACCCAGTACTTC,CASSGLLRRETQYF
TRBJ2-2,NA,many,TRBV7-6,TGTGCCAGCAGCTTAGTGCGCAGGACCGGGGAGCTGTTTTTT,CASSLVRRTGELFF
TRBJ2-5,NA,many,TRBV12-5,TGTGCTAGTGGTTTGGTATCGGTGAGAGAGACCCAGTACTTC,CASGLVSVRETQYF
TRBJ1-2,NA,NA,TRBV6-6,TGTGCCAGCAGTTTCAAACCGGGCCAATTCTATGGCTACACCTTC,CASSFKPGQFYGYTF
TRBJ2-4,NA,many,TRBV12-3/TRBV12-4,TGTGCCAGCACCTCCGGGCGACTAGCCAAAAACATTCAGTACTTC,CASTSGRLAKNIQYF
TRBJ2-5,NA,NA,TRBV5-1,TGCGCCAGGAGCTCCAGCCAAGAGACCCAGTACTTC,CARSSSQETQYF
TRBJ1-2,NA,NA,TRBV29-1,TGCAGCGTTGACTCAGGGGTGCATGGCTACACCTTC,CSVDSGVHGYTF
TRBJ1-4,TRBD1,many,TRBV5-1,TGCGCCAGCAGCTGGTCCGGGACAGGGGAAGGTGAAAAACTGTTTTTT,CASSWSGTGEGEKLFF
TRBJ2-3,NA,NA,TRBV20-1,TGCAGTGCCCTGCTCTGGGGGAACACAGATACGCAGTATTTT,CSALLWGNTDTQYF
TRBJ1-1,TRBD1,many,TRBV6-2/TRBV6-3,TGTGCCAGCAGTTGGTTCGAGGGACAGGGGGACACTGAAGCTTTCTTT,CASSWFEGQGDTEAFF
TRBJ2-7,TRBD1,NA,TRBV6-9,TGTGGGACCAGTTATCCCGGGACAGGGGACTACGAGCAGTACTTC,CGTSYPGTGDYEQYF
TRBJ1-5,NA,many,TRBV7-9,TGTGCCAGCAGCTCCGGGGTGGGGGTTGGCAATCAGCCCCAGCATTTT,CASSSGVGVGNQPQHF
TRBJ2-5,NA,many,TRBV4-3,TGCGCCAGCAGCCAAGATCGGGCAGAAGAAGAGACCCAGTACTTC,CASSQDRAEEETQYF
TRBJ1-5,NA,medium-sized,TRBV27,TGTGCCAGCAGTTTACGGGGCAGGATTAGCAATCAGCCCCAGCATTTT,CASSLRGRISNQPQHF
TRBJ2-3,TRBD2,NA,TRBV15,TGTGGGACCAGCAGAGATCTGGCGGGGGGGCTGGATACGCAGTATTTT,CGTSRDLAGGLDTQYF
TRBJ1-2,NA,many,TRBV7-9,TGTGCCAGCAGCTTATATCAGACAGATGGCTACACCTTC,CASSLYQTDGYTF
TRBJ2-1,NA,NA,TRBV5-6,TGTGCCAGGGGCCCCGTGGCCGTCTGGGGCTCCTACAATGAGCAGTTCTTC,CARGPVAVWGSYNEQFF
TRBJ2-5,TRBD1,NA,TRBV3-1,TGTACCTTCGGCAGGGGGCAAGAGACCCAGTACTTC,CTFGRGQETQYF
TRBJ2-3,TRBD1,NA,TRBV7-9,TGTGCCAGCAGCTTAGCGGGACAGGGTGGAGATACGCAGTATTTT,CASSLAGQGGDTQYF
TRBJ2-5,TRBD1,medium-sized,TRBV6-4,TGTGCCAGCAGCCCTGACAGGGGGGAGACCCAGTACTTC,CASSPDRGETQYF
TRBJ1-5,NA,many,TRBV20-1,TGCAGTGCTAGAGTGGGTAGAAGAGAGGATAGCAATCAGCCCCAGCATTTT,CSARVGRREDSNQPQHF
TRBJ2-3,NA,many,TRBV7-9,TGTGCCAGCAGCTACCCGGGGGGCGGGGCGCAGTATTTT,CASSYPGGGAQYF
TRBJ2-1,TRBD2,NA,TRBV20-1,TGCAGTGCGGTCCCTCTAGCGGGAGGTCGCAATGAGCAGTTCTTC,CSAVPLAGGRNEQFF
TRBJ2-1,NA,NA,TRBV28,TGTGCCAGCAGTCCGGGATACAATGAGCAGTTCTTC,CASSPGYNEQFF